This passage covers 28 T cell receptor beta chains from one sample sequenced in a study of T cells in women clearing cervical HPV infection. Produced via immunoSEQ multiplex PCR; TCRdb's table is partial and in-frame only. The listing contains fewer than 30,000 clones. The sequenced sample was blood buffy coat. Receptors were obtained from a woman between 18 and 69 years old with a cervical HPV16 infection that either progressed to CIN3+ or cleared (not recorded which).

To note about this clone: The read ends 3 residues shy of where the CDR3 ends; the end is completed using the germline J gene. The V and J genes are TRBV7-2 and TRBJ2-2, with a weak D call TRBD2 (7 bases). The CDR3 sequence is 14 residues long. From germline, CDR1 is SGHTA and CDR2 FQGNSA. This CDR3 reads CASTPGGASKKLFF. The DNA read from the CDR3 is TGTGCCAGCACTCCTGGGGGGGCTTCTAAAAAG. Supplemented by reference TRBV7-2 and TRBJ2-2, the full variable domain reads GAGVSQSPSNKVTEKGKDVELRCDPISGHTALYWYRQSLGQGLEFLIYFQGNSAPDKSGLPSDRFSAERTGGSVSTLTIQRTQQEDSAVYLCASTPGGASKKLFFGEGSRLTVL.

A remark on this clone: The CDR3 extends 3 residues past the end of the read, so its final part is completed from the germline J gene. V and J are TRBV7-7 and TRBJ1-2, with D possibly matching TRBD1 (5 bases). Germline assignment: CDR1 SSHAT and CDR2 FNYEAQ (reference sequence). The CDR3 runs to 14 residues. CDR3: CASSLATDTDTYTF. The sequenced part of the CDR3 DNA is TGTGCCAGCAGCTTAGCGACGGACACAGATACC.

As regards this clone: The read ends 3 residues before the CDR3 terminus; that terminus is restored from the germline J gene. This chain connects TRBV12-3 or TRBV12-4 to TRBJ2-1; possible D gene TRBD2, 5 bases. V dropped 4 bases and J dropped 2 bases, with 12 bases sitting between them. This CDR3 contains 15 residues. The CDR3 DNA, read in part, is TGTGCCAGCAGTTCCTCCAGAGCGGCCTACAATGAG. This sequence encodes CASSSSRAAYNE. The whole CDR3 protein is CASSSSRAAYNEQFF.

Its frequency marks this clone as large (0.1 to 1%). Read coverage stops 3 residues before the CDR3 terminus; the germline J gene supplies the remainder. The chain carries TRBV14 and TRBJ1-2; perhaps TRBD1 as D (5 bases). With 8 bases removed from V and 5 bases from J, the gap between germline ends came to 12 bases. Germline lookup yields CDR1 SGHDN and CDR2 FVKESK. CDR3 length: 12 residues. This CDR3 is CASAAQGYGYTF. CDR3 DNA (partial): TGTGCCAGCGCCGCCCAGGGTTATGGC.

As to this clone: The read terminates 3 residues before the CDR3 end, so the remaining end is supplied by the germline J gene. The chain recombines TRBV29-1 with TRBJ2-1, with D unclear. This CDR3 is 13 amino acids long. V shed 5 bases and J shed 0 bases, with 8 bases lying between them. Per germline, CDR1 SQVTM and CDR2 ANQGSEA. The CDR3 DNA, read in part, is TGCAGCGTTCAGGAAAGCTCCTACAATGAG. It encodes CSVQESSYNE. The entire CDR3 protein is CSVQESSYNEQFF.

Regarding this clone: The junction and the germline gene differ at one end; a read error may be behind it. The read terminates 3 residues before the CDR3 end, so the remaining end is supplied by the germline J gene. The chain recombines TRBV7-7 with TRBJ1-1; D perhaps matches TRBD1 (5 bases). Germline V gene sequence: CDR1 SSHAT, CDR2 FNYEAQ (reference sequence). The CDR3 has 13 residues. The CDR3 reads CASSLEEGTEAFF. CDR3 DNA, as far as it was read: TGTGCTAGCAGCTTAGAGGAGGGGACTGAA. Together with reference TRBV7-7 and TRBJ1-1, the CDR3 gives the full variable domain: GAGVSQSPRYKVTKRGQDVTLRCDPISSHATLYWYQQALGQGPEFLTYFNYEAQPDKSGLPSDRFSAERPEGSISTLTIQRTEQRDSAMYRCASSLEEGTEAFFGQGTRLTVV.

About this clone: Read coverage stops 3 residues before the CDR3 terminus; the germline J gene supplies the remainder. The chain links TRBV7-9 to TRBJ1-2; D not resolved. CDR1 and CDR2 (germline): SEHNR, FQNEAQ (reference sequence). This CDR3 is 15 amino acids long. The DNA read from the CDR3 is TGTGCCAGCAGCTCCCCTTCCGGGAGGACTTACGAC. Translation: CASSSPSGRTYD. The full CDR3 is CASSSPSGRTYDYTF.

Comments on this clone: The read stops 3 residues short of the end of the CDR3; the missing end is completed from the germline J gene. Additional DNA sequences in this sample encode the identical CDR3. The chain employs TRBV30 and TRBJ1-1; the match to TRBD1 covers 7 bases. Per the germline V gene, CDR1 is GTSNPN and CDR2 is SVGIG (reference sequence). This CDR3 is built from 14 residues. V was clipped by 2 bases and J by 4 bases; unmatched bases: 7. The CDR3 DNA, read in part, is TGTGCCTGGAGTCGACGAGCAGGGGGCACTGAA. Amino acid sequence: CAWSRRAGGTE. The whole CDR3 is CAWSRRAGGTEAFF.

Concerning this clone itself: The sequence runs out 3 residues before the end of the CDR3; the remainder is reconstructed from the germline J gene. The chain recombines TRBV10-1 with TRBJ2-5; tentatively, D is TRBD1 (6 bases). Deletions cut 6 bases from V and 1 base from J, with 15 bases between. In germline, CDR1 is WNHNN, CDR2 SYGVQD (reference sequence). The CDR3 is 15 residues long. The part of the CDR3 DNA that was read is TGCGCCAGCAGCAACGGACAGAGCGGCCAAGAGACC. Amino acids: CASSNGQSGQET. In full, the CDR3 is CASSNGQSGQETQYF.

Concerning this clone: Read sequence stops 3 residues before the CDR3 end, and the germline J gene provides the missing end. The rearrangement joins TRBV20-1 to TRBJ1-2, with 7 bases fitting TRBD1. CDR1 and CDR2 (germline): DFQATT, SNEGSKA (reference sequence). J was trimmed by 7 bases and V by 2 bases; bases with no gene match: 4. CDR3 length: 12 residues. The DNA read from the CDR3 is TGCAGTGCTAGACCGACAGGGAGTGGC. Translation gives CSARPTGSG. The whole CDR3 region reads CSARPTGSGYTF.

Remarks on this clone: The read finishes 3 residues shy of the CDR3 end, and the germline J gene is used to complete it. V gene TRBV6-2 or TRBV6-3 combines with J gene TRBJ2-2, with D perhaps TRBD1 (6 bases). V was pared by 6 bases and J by 4 bases, with 18 bases between. The CDR3 runs to 16 residues. Per germline, CDR1 MNHEY and CDR2 SVGEGT. The CDR3 is CASRLAVRGGTGELFF. CDR3 DNA (partial): TGTGCCAGCAGACTGGCCGTCAGGGGTGGCACCGGGGAG.

With respect to this clone: Read data end 3 residues before the CDR3 end; the end is taken from the germline J gene. The gene calls are TRBV2 and TRBJ1-2; 12 bases map to TRBD1. J gave up 7 bases and V 6 bases, and 6 bases lay outside the gene matches. Germline V gene data show CDR1 as SNHLY and CDR2 as FYNNEI. The CDR3 has 14 amino acids. The covered CDR3 bases are TGTGCCAGCAGGACCGGGACAGGGGGCCTTGGC. Translated: CASRTGTGGLG. The entire CDR3 is CASRTGTGGLGYTF.

Of note for this clone: Read sequence stops 3 residues before the CDR3 end, and the germline J gene provides the missing end. This sequence joins TRBV20-1 and TRBJ2-1, with TRBD2 as a possible D gene (6 bases). The CDR3 is 17 amino acids. The V end lost 6 bases, the J end lost 7 bases, and 28 bases lay between the germline ends. In germline, CDR1 is DFQATT, CDR2 SNEGSKA (reference sequence). The CDR3 protein is CSAGGYKGGISLNEQFF. The CDR3 DNA, read in part, is TGCAGTGCCGGGGGATACAAGGGCGGGATTAGTTTAAATGAG.

About this clone itself: From the germline J gene comes the end of the CDR3, since the read stops 3 residues before it. The chain employs TRBV7-2 and TRBJ1-1; D is uncertain. The CDR3 loop spans 14 amino acids. The germline V gene has CDR1 SGHTA and CDR2 FQGNSA. The part of the CDR3 DNA that was read is TGTGCCAGCAGCTTGTCAGGTGCCCTCATGAAA. It is translated as CASSLSGALMK. The full CDR3 protein is CASSLSGALMKAFF.

As concerns this clone: With the read ending 3 residues before the CDR3 end, the germline J gene is used to fill in that end. The genes are TRBV5-1 and TRBJ2-3, with a tentative D call TRBD1 (6 bases). The CDR3 has 14 amino acids. Germline V lookup: CDR1 SGHRS, CDR2 YFSETQ. The CDR3 bases that were read are TGCGCCAGCAGCCCCGGACAGCGCAATCAGCCG. It yields the protein CASSPGQRNQP. In full, the CDR3 is CASSPGQRNQPQYF.

Concerning this clone itself: The read falls 3 residues short of the CDR3 end, and the missing part is taken from the germline J gene. The chain joins TRBV4-1 to TRBJ2-7; 9 bases map to TRBD1. CDR1 MGHRA and CDR2 YSYEKL come from the germline V gene. The CDR3 contains 16 residues. The V segment lost 6 bases and the J segment 1 base; nucleotides outside the gene matches: 10. CDR3 protein: CASSLSGQGISYEQYF. CDR3 DNA (partial): TGCGCCAGCAGTCTGAGTGGACAGGGGATATCCTACGAG.

The CDR3 DNA, read in part, is TGTGCCAGCAGCGCTTTAGGGGGCGGGAGGGCCTACGAG. The encoded protein is CASSALGGGRAYE. The whole CDR3 sequence is CASSALGGGRAYEQYF. The chain recombines TRBV14 with TRBJ2-7; 9 bases fit TRBD2. Sequencing ends 3 residues short of the CDR3 end; the germline J gene provides the rest. The V gene's germline CDR1 is SGHDN and CDR2 FVKESK. CDR3 length equals 16 residues. Germline trimming cut 5 bases from V and 2 bases from J; bases unmatched to any gene: 10.

On this clone itself: The read ends 3 residues before the CDR3 terminus; that terminus is restored from the germline J gene. The chain carries TRBV12-5 and TRBJ2-4; no definite D call. This CDR3 contains 12 residues. Germline CDR1 is LGHNT and CDR2 is FRNRAP. Incomplete CDR3 DNA: TGTGCTAGTGGCCCCATCGCGGAGACT. Translating it yields CASGPIAET. The CDR3 reads in full as CASGPIAETQYF.

A note on this clone: The CDR3 end is not reached by the read, which stops 3 residues before it; the germline J gene fills it in. This sequence joins TRBV7-3 and TRBJ2-7, with TRBD2 matching over 8 bases. Germline CDR1 is SGHTA and CDR2 is FQGTGA. The CDR3 consists of 15 residues. The V and J ends lost 5 bases and 0 bases, in that order; junction bases with no gene match: 6. CDR3 bases read: TGTGCCAGCAGCCCGGGGGGGGCGACCTCCTACGAG. This encodes CASSPGGATSYE. From start to end, the CDR3 is CASSPGGATSYEQYF.

Comments on this clone: Coverage ceases 3 residues before the CDR3 finishes, and the germline J gene fills in the end. The chain links TRBV13 to TRBJ2-1; D might be TRBD1 (6 bases). Trimming took off 5 bases at V and 0 bases at J, with 20 bases between the two ends. The CDR3 has 18 residues. Germline V gene data show CDR1 as PRHDT and CDR2 as FYEKMQ (reference sequence). CDR3 residues: CASSPEGQEQGSYNEQFF. CDR3 DNA (partial): TGTGCCAGCAGCCCCGAGGGTCAAGAACAGGGCTCCTACAATGAG.

To note about this clone: With the read ending 3 residues before the CDR3 end, the germline J gene is used to fill in that end. J is TRBJ1-2 and V is TRBV7-2, with no clear D. This CDR3 is built from 14 residues. CDR1 is SGHTA and CDR2 is FQGNSA in the germline V gene. CDR3 region: CASSLTAGVYDYTF. The part of the CDR3 DNA that was read is TGTGCCAGCAGCTTAACGGCGGGAGTCTACGAC.

A note on this clone: The observed sequence ends 3 residues before the CDR3 terminus, with the missing tail filled in from the germline J gene. This sequence joins TRBV7-3 and TRBJ1-1, with unresolved D. CDR1 is SGHTA and CDR2 is FQGTGA in the germline V gene. This CDR3 region has 13 residues. Trimming shortened V by 8 bases and J by 1 base, and 11 bases separated the two germline ends. Incomplete CDR3 DNA: TGTGCCAGCGAGCCCATAACGAACACTGAA. Protein: CASEPITNTE. The entire CDR3 sequence reads CASEPITNTEAFF.

Points on this clone: The read terminates 3 residues before the CDR3 end, so the remaining end is supplied by the germline J gene. The gene calls are TRBV4-1 and TRBJ2-7, with 7 bases aligning to TRBD2. V lost 0 bases, J lost 3 bases, and 11 bases stayed unmatched. Germline V gene sequence: CDR1 MGHRA, CDR2 YSYEKL. There are 17 residues in the CDR3. The DNA read from the CDR3 is TGCGCCAGCAGCCAAGAATTGGGGGGGTCAGGGCGCTACGAG. Its protein product is CASSQELGGSGRYE. The CDR3 as a whole reads CASSQELGGSGRYEQYF.

Regarding this clone: The read terminates 3 residues ahead of where the CDR3 ends, so the germline J gene completes it. The V call is TRBV6-2 or TRBV6-3, the J call TRBJ2-1; possible D gene TRBD2, 6 bases. The CDR3 consists of 14 residues. Deletions cut 2 bases from V and 4 bases from J, with 9 bases between. Germline CDR1 is MNHEY and CDR2 is SVGEGT. Partial CDR3 DNA: TGTGCCAGCAGTTACGGCGGGGTTTACAATGAG. Amino acids: CASSYGGVYNE. The complete CDR3 sequence is CASSYGGVYNEQFF.

Notes on this clone: The CDR3 end falls 3 residues outside the read, so it is completed with the germline J gene. The chain uses TRBV7-6 and TRBJ2-7, with D tentatively TRBD2 (6 bases). Germline CDR1 and CDR2: SGHVS and FNYEAQ. The length of the CDR3 is 14 residues. V shed 5 bases and J shed 4 bases, with 15 bases lying between them. The sequenced part of the CDR3 DNA is TGTGCCAGCAGCATGGAGGGGCAGGCATACGAG. Residues: CASSMEGQAYE. The CDR3 reads in full as CASSMEGQAYEQYF.

Concerning this clone itself: The CDR3 extends 3 residues past the end of the read, so its final part is completed from the germline J gene. V usage is TRBV5-6 and J usage is TRBJ2-3; D possibly corresponds to TRBD2 (5 bases). The CDR3 runs 14 residues. Germline-derived CDR1 and CDR2 are SGHDT and YYEEEE. The DNA read from the CDR3 is TGTGCCAGCAGCTTACGACGGCAGAGAGGGACG. As protein: CASSLRRQRGT. The full-length CDR3 reads as CASSLRRQRGTQYF. The variable domain in full, completed from reference TRBV5-6 and TRBJ2-3, reads DAGVTQSPTHLIKTRGQQVTLRCSPKSGHDTVSWYQQALGQGPQFIFQYYEEEERQRGNFPDRFSGHQFPNYSSELNVNALLLGDSALYLCASSLRRQRGTQYFGPGTRLTVL.

To note about this clone: The CDR3 end falls 3 residues outside the read, so it is completed with the germline J gene. This chain joins TRBV10-3 and TRBJ1-3; no clear D. There are 15 residues in the CDR3. The germline V gene encodes CDR1 ENHRY and CDR2 SYGVKD. V was cut by 3 bases and J by 0 bases, with 9 bases left in between. CDR3 DNA (partial): TGTGCCATCAGTGACCCTCGGGGCTCTGGAAACACC. Translating it yields CAISDPRGSGNT. The full CDR3 reads CAISDPRGSGNTIYF.

Points on this clone: The read gets to within 3 residues of the CDR3 end, and the germline J gene fills in the rest. The genes are TRBV30 and TRBJ2-7; 7 bases are shared with TRBD2. Germline V lookup: CDR1 GTSNPN, CDR2 SVGIG (reference sequence). The CDR3 is 15 residues long. Trimming removed 0 bases from V and 6 bases from J; junction bases left unmatched: 11. The covered CDR3 bases are TGTGCCTGGAGTGTGTCCCCCGGGCGGGAGATCGAG. As protein: CAWSVSPGREIE. From start to end, the CDR3 is CAWSVSPGREIEQYF.